This is a list of T cell receptor beta chains from one sample in a study of beta chain features in type 1 diabetes. TCRdb's table, derived via immunoSEQ multiplex PCR, lists solely in-frame clones and lacks some. Found here are more than 150,000 clones, roughly 9% of them singletons; the top ten hold 0.7%. Material for sequencing was central memory CD4+ T cells from blood. Source of these receptors: a woman aged 30 to 39 with type 1 diabetes. CDR3s include the opening cysteine and the closing phenylalanine or tryptophan. The order of the fields is clone size, D gene, J gene, V gene, CDR3 protein, CDR3 DNA. The D gene is left open where the match is weak. Some rows mark clone size as missing; the rest say once, few, many or name a class of expanded clone.

many	.	TRBJ2-3	TRBV4-1	CASSRLGGTDTQYF	TGCGCCAGCAGCCGACTAGGGGGCACAGATACGCAGTATTTT
.	.	TRBJ1-4	TRBV28	CASSLATATNEKLFF	TGTGCCAGCAGTCTAGCGACAGCAACTAATGAAAAACTGTTTTTT
.	.	TRBJ1-5	TRBV1	CTSSQSQGSDIRNQPQHF	TGCACCAGCAGCCAGTCTCAGGGTAGTGATATTCGCAATCAGCCCCAGCATTTT
few	.	TRBJ2-3	TRBV15	CATSGLSPDTQYF	TGTGCCACCAGCGGTCTTAGCCCAGATACGCAGTATTTT
.	.	TRBJ1-5	TRBV18	CASSSDWGNQPQHF	TGTGCCAGCTCATCAGACTGGGGCAATCAGCCCCAGCATTTT
.	.	TRBJ2-1	TRBV29-1	CSVEEQTGGDEQFF	TGCAGCGTTGAAGAGCAAACAGGGGGGGATGAGCAGTTCTTC
.	.	TRBJ2-1	TRBV5-8	CASSLWRSYNEQFF	TGTGCCAGCAGCTTGTGGCGGAGCTACAATGAGCAGTTCTTC
.	TRBD2	TRBJ2-1	TRBV14	CASSPRLAGAYNEQFF	TGTGCCAGCAGCCCCCGACTAGCGGGGGCCTACAATGAGCAGTTCTTC
.	.	TRBJ2-3	TRBV5-6	CASSFSWENRDTDTQYF	TGTGCCAGCAGCTTTTCATGGGAAAACAGGGACACAGATACGCAGTATTTT
.	.	TRBJ2-3	TRBV4-1	CASRRNPSSSATDTQYF	TGCGCCAGCAGGAGGAACCCGAGTTCGTCCGCGACAGATACGCAGTATTTT
few	.	TRBJ1-2	TRBV15	CATSREQGSWGYTF	TGTGCCACCAGCAGAGAACAGGGATCCTGGGGCTACACCTTC
.	TRBD2	TRBJ2-5	TRBV4-1	CASSTRLAGDQETQYF	TGCGCCAGCAGCACTCGACTAGCGGGGGACCAAGAGACCCAGTACTTC
few	TRBD1	TRBJ1-2	TRBV7-9	CASSPDRGRYGYTF	TGTGCCAGCAGCCCTGACAGGGGAAGGTATGGCTACACCTTC
.	.	TRBJ2-1	TRBV5-4	CASIGVGNEQFF	TGTGCCAGTATCGGGGTCGGGAATGAGCAGTTCTTC
.	TRBD1	TRBJ2-5	TRBV7-9	CASSFRQGGETQYF	TGTGCCAGCAGCTTTAGACAGGGTGGAGAGACCCAGTACTTC
.	TRBD1	TRBJ2-7	TRBV30	CAWRRGQGTYEQYF	TGTGCCTGGAGGCGAGGACAGGGAACCTACGAGCAGTACTTC
many	TRBD2	TRBJ2-3	TRBV15	CATSRVKLAGVADTQYF	TGTGCCACCAGCAGAGTAAAGCTAGCGGGAGTGGCAGATACGCAGTATTTT
few	.	TRBJ2-7	TRBV7-8	CASSLDQYEQYF	TGTGCCAGCAGCTTAGATCAATACGAGCAGTACTTC
few	.	TRBJ1-1	TRBV21-1	CASIQEPNTEAFF	TGTGCCAGCATCCAGGAACCGAACACTGAAGCTTTCTTT
.	TRBD1	TRBJ1-2	TRBV10-3	CAISDGEGQNPF	TGTGCCATCAGTGACGGCGAGGGACAGAACCCCTTC
few	.	TRBJ1-2	TRBV2	CASSLSDRYTF	TGTGCCAGCAGTCTTTCCGACAGGTACACCTTC
.	TRBD1	TRBJ1-1	TRBV4-1	CASSQAGQGMNTEAFF	TGCGCCAGCAGCCAAGCGGGACAGGGTATGAACACTGAAGCTTTCTTT
.	TRBD2	TRBJ2-1	TRBV18	CASSTGGSYNEQFF	TGTGCCAGCTCAACCGGCGGGAGCTACAATGAGCAGTTCTTC
.	TRBD1	TRBJ2-5	TRBV11-2	CASSQDRAEETQYF	TGTGCCAGCAGCCAAGACAGGGCGGAGGAGACCCAGTACTTC
few	.	TRBJ2-1	TRBV2	CASRADSNEQFF	TGTGCCAGCAGGGCGGACAGCAATGAGCAGTTCTTC
few	.	TRBJ2-7	TRBV28	CASTEGAGEQYF	TGTGCCAGCACGGAGGGGGCGGGCGAGCAGTACTTC
.	.	TRBJ1-2	TRBV25-1	CASSTRGNYGYTF	TGTGCCAGCAGTACAAGGGGTAACTATGGCTACACCTTC
few	TRBD2	TRBJ2-5	TRBV28	CASSLGLAGRETQYF	TGTGCCAGCAGTCTCGGACTAGCGGGACGAGAGACCCAGTACTTC
.	.	TRBJ1-2	TRBV19	CASSNGNYGYTF	TGTGCCAGTAGTAACGGGAACTATGGCTACACCTTC
few	.	TRBJ1-3	TRBV11-2	CASSLAGYSGNTIYF	TGTGCCAGCAGCTTGGCAGGTTACTCTGGAAACACCATATATTTT
few	TRBD1	TRBJ2-7	TRBV5-1	CASSYRDRDEQYF	TGCGCCAGCAGCTACCGGGACAGGGACGAGCAGTACTTC
few	TRBD2	TRBJ2-5	TRBV6-5	CASSYSSGSGGETQYF	TGTGCCAGCAGTTACTCGTCTGGGTCGGGGGGAGAGACCCAGTACTTC
few	TRBD2	TRBJ2-5	TRBV7-9	CASSLKSGSVKGETQYF	TGTGCCAGCAGCTTAAAGAGCGGGAGCGTTAAGGGGGAGACCCAGTACTTC
.	.	TRBJ1-2	TRBV14	CASSQDARGGAYGYTF	TGTGCCAGCAGCCAAGATGCCCGTGGAGGGGCCTATGGCTACACCTTC
few	TRBD1	TRBJ1-5	TRBV28	CASSSGGSGNQPQHF	TGTGCCAGCAGTTCAGGGGGCTCGGGCAATCAGCCCCAGCATTTT
few	.	TRBJ1-5	TRBV13	CASSLSGSGNQPQHF	TGTGCCAGCAGCTTGAGCGGGTCGGGCAATCAGCCCCAGCATTTT
few	.	TRBJ1-2	TRBV5-6	CASRSLQGFRVYGYTF	TGTGCCAGCAGATCTTTACAGGGCTTCCGAGTCTATGGCTACACCTTC
many	.	TRBJ2-7	TRBV7-2	CASSRLPSSYEQYF	TGTGCCAGCAGCCGACTCCCGAGCTCCTACGAGCAGTACTTC
few	.	TRBJ2-3	TRBV29-1	CSAGGDTQYF	TGCAGCGCCGGGGGAGATACGCAGTATTTT
many	.	TRBJ2-3	TRBV5-6	CASSSFSSITQYF	TGTGCCAGCAGCTCCTTCTCTAGTATTACGCAGTATTTT
.	.	TRBJ2-5	TRBV28	CASSLPTPGTQYF	TGTGCCAGCAGTTTGCCCACCCCGGGGACCCAGTACTTC
.	TRBD1	TRBJ1-2	TRBV2	CASIKNDRGLGYTF	TGTGCCAGCATCAAGAACGACAGGGGGCTTGGCTACACCTTC
.	.	TRBJ1-1	TRBV5-1	CASSLQGGVSNTEAFF	TGCGCCAGCAGCTTGCAGGGTGGGGTATCGAACACTGAAGCTTTCTTT
.	.	TRBJ2-5	TRBV5-1	CASSLGSGETQYF	TGCGCCAGCAGCTTGGGTAGCGGAGAGACCCAGTACTTC
few	TRBD1	TRBJ2-7	TRBV27	CASSLGQVYEQYF	TGTGCCAGCAGTCTCGGACAGGTTTACGAGCAGTACTTC
few	.	TRBJ2-7	TRBV27	CASRLSENYEQYF	TGTGCCAGCAGATTAAGCGAAAACTACGAGCAGTACTTC
.	.	TRBJ2-7	TRBV7-3	CASSLGSGKAYEQYF	TGTGCCAGCAGCTTAGGGTCGGGGAAAGCCTACGAGCAGTACTTC
few	.	TRBJ1-1	TRBV29-1	CSVPGISSLMNTEAFF	TGCAGCGTCCCAGGGATTTCTTCCTTAATGAACACTGAAGCTTTCTTT
few	TRBD1	TRBJ2-5	TRBV5-6	CASSPSDRVGETQYF	TGTGCCAGCAGCCCGTCGGACAGGGTAGGGGAGACCCAGTACTTC